Below, 30 T cell receptor beta chains from the same sample are listed, as sequenced in a study of blood T cells in healthy people across ages. PCR was performed a second time for about 7 to 11 cycles using a sample-barcoded 5' primer and a J-beta primer mix. Each CDR3 protein is one row after TCRdb ran MiXCR on the 5' RACE reads. Of hundreds of thousands of distinct CDR3 sequences listed, 25% to 35% were seen once; the top ten hold roughly 17%. Sequencing input: blood. These receptors came from an elderly woman in good health.

This clonotype came up many times. This sequence joins TRBV6-1 and TRBJ1-4; maybe TRBD1 (6 bases). CDR1 is MNHNS and CDR2 is SASEGT in the germline V gene. Between the trimmed V and J ends, which lost 8 bases and 11 bases, there was a span of 18 bases. The CDR3 runs to 13 residues. CDR3 amino acids: CASVNEGGWKLFF. The DNA of the CDR3 is TGTGCCAGCGTGAATGAGGGGGGTTGGAAACTGTTTTTT.

This clonotype was recorded many times. The V call is TRBV7-9, the J call TRBJ2-5; D remains ambiguous. Between the trimmed V and J ends, which lost 0 bases and 5 bases, there was a span of 7 bases. Germline CDR1 and CDR2: SEHNR and FQNEAQ (reference sequence). This CDR3 is built from 13 residues. The CDR3 DNA is TGTGCCAGCAGCTTAGCTAGCATGGAGACCCAGTACTTC. It translates to CASSLASMETQYF.

The CDR3 DNA is TGTGCCAGCAGCCAATCCGGGACAGGGGGCTTTGAAGCTTTCTTT. Encoded protein: CASSQSGTGGFEAFF. This rearrangement joins TRBV3-1 to TRBJ1-1; 12 bases are a match to TRBD1. Germline values: CDR1 LGHDT, CDR2 YNNKEL (reference sequence). The CDR3 loop spans 15 amino acids. Trimming took 2 bases from V and 7 from J; bases not matched to a gene: 5.

On this clonotype itself: A much larger clone is a single base away; this may be a read error. The CDR3 region has the DNA TGCAGTGCCGCACCCGGGGCAGGGGGCGGGTATGGCTACACCTTC. It specifies CSAAPGAGGGYGYTF. The chain uses TRBV20-1 and TRBJ1-2, with 8 bases identical to TRBD1. After removal of 6 bases from V and 5 bases from J, the junction contained 14 bases not matched to a gene. CDR1 is DFQATT, CDR2 SNEGSKA, per germline (reference sequence). CDR3 size: 15 residues.

This clonotype turned up a few times. The V call is TRBV12-3 or TRBV12-4, the J call TRBJ1-1; D is unresolved. Trimming cost V 7 bases and J 2 bases, with 8 bases left between them. This CDR3 has 12 amino acids. CDR3: CASTQDNTEAFF. CDR3 nucleotide sequence: TGTGCCAGCACCCAAGATAACACTGAAGCTTTCTTT.

This clonotype was seen more than once but under ten times. The chain is built from TRBV6-2 or TRBV6-3 and TRBJ2-5; 8 bases agree with TRBD2. The germline CDR1 and CDR2 sequences are MNHEY and SVGEGT. The CDR3 length is 15 residues. Germline trimming cut 5 bases from V and 5 bases from J; bases unmatched to any gene: 10. CDR3 DNA: TGTGCCAGCAGTCAAACGGGGGGGCCGGGGGAGACCCAGTACTTC. Encoded protein: CASSQTGGPGETQYF.

This clonotype has a count of ten or more. V and J are TRBV14 and TRBJ2-3, with unresolved D. Trimming pared 0 bases from V and 4 bases from J, leaving 5 bases between. CDR1 is SGHDN, CDR2 FVKESK, per germline. The CDR3 extends over 13 amino acids. CDR3 DNA: TGTGCCAGCAGCCAAGAGTTGGCAGATACGCAGTATTTT. Residues: CASSQELADTQYF.

CDR3: CASSTQTSGGAKNTGELFF. CDR3 DNA sequence: TGTGCCAGCAGCACGCAGACTAGCGGGGGGGCTAAGAACACCGGGGAGCTGTTTTTT. The genes are TRBV7-2 and TRBJ2-2, with 14 bases lining up with TRBD2. Per the germline V gene, CDR1 is SGHTA and CDR2 is FQGNSA. The CDR3 loop spans 19 amino acids. Trimming removed 5 bases from V and 1 base from J; junction bases left unmatched: 9.

This clonotype was observed a handful of times. A much bigger clone sits one base away, suggesting this may be a read error. The gene calls are TRBV9 and TRBJ2-5; the match to TRBD2 covers 11 bases. The assigned J gene may be wrong: the sequence end matches TRBJ2-7 better. This CDR3 is 16 amino acids long. Germline V gene sequence: CDR1 SGDLS, CDR2 YYNGEE. Here the CDR3 reads CASSPRLAGMSNEQYF. CDR3 DNA sequence: TGTGCCAGCAGCCCGAGACTAGCGGGGATGAGCAACGAGCAGTACTTC.

As to this clonotype: At one end, the junction sequence differs from germline, possibly due to a read error. V gene TRBV7-2 combines with J gene TRBJ2-2; weak D call: TRBD2 (5 bases). Germline-derived CDR1 and CDR2 are SGHTA and FQGNSA. This CDR3 has 14 amino acids. The DNA of the CDR3 is TGTGCCAGCAGCTTAGGTCGGAACACCGGGGAGCAGTTTTTT. It yields the protein CASSLGRNTGEQFF.

This clonotype was seen repeatedly, ten times or more. This sequence joins TRBV6-5 and TRBJ1-2; TRBD1 is a possible D gene (5 bases). Germline-derived CDR1 and CDR2 are MNHEY and SVGAGI. The CDR3 consists of 13 residues. The ends were cut back, 7 bases at V and 3 bases at J, with 12 bases in the middle. CDR3 residues: CASKAPGDYGYTF. Written as DNA, the CDR3 is TGTGCCAGCAAAGCCCCGGGGGACTATGGCTACACCTTC.

Ten or more counts support this clonotype. The chain employs TRBV18 and TRBJ1-2, with D maybe TRBD1 (5 bases). CDR3 size: 13 residues. Trimming cost V 3 bases and J 4 bases, with 9 bases left between them. Germline-derived CDR1 and CDR2 are KGHSH and LQKENI. The CDR3 region has the DNA TGTGCCAGCTCACCGACAGAGCTCTATGGCTACACCTTC. This translates into CASSPTELYGYTF.

The chain joins TRBV5-1 to TRBJ1-1; D is perhaps TRBD1 (6 bases). The V gene's germline CDR1 is SGHRS and CDR2 YFSETQ. The germline V and J ends were trimmed by 3 bases and 11 bases, with 23 bases remaining between them. The CDR3 is made up of 15 amino acids. The CDR3 here is CASSSSPWGRGGAFF. The CDR3 DNA reads TGCGCCAGCAGCTCGAGCCCGTGGGGCAGGGGTGGCGCTTTCTTT.

This clonotype has only a few counts. The V gene is TRBV28, the J gene TRBJ1-6; 9 positions match TRBD1. The V segment lost 5 bases and the J segment 1 base; nucleotides outside the gene matches: 6. The CDR3 has 17 amino acids. Germline loops: CDR1 MDHEN, CDR2 SYDVKM. The CDR3 region has the DNA TGTGCCAGCAGTAGTCTGGGACAGGGTTCCTATAATTCACCCCTCCACTTT. Its protein product is CASSSLGQGSYNSPLHF. The variable domain in full, with the rest retrieved from reference TRBV28 and TRBJ1-6, is DVKVTQSSRYLVKRTGEKVFLECVQDMDHENMFWYRQDPGLGLRLIYFSYDVKMKEKGDIPEGYSVSREKKERFSLILESASTNQTSMYLCASSSLGQGSYNSPLHFGNGTRLTVT.

This clonotype showed up many times. The V and J genes are TRBV7-2 and TRBJ2-7; possibly TRBD1 for D (6 bases). This CDR3 contains 14 residues. V was clipped by 4 bases and J by 3 bases, with 13 bases between them. Germline values: CDR1 SGHTA, CDR2 FQGNSA. The CDR3 DNA sequence: TGTGCCAGCAGCTCAGGGGTAGGGGGCTACGAGCAGTACTTC. Translation: CASSSGVGGYEQYF.

J is TRBJ2-7 and V is TRBV12-3 or TRBV12-4, with D tentatively TRBD2 (6 bases). Judging by the DNA end, TRBJ2-5 fits better; the J call may be wrong. CDR3 length equals 16 residues. The CDR3 reads CASSPPPGVVGETQYF. CDR3 DNA sequence: TGTGCCAGCAGCCCACCACCGGGGGTAGTGGGAGAGACCCAGTACTTC.

J is TRBJ2-7 and V is TRBV5-1, with 10 nucleotides matching TRBD1. With V trimmed by 4 bases and J by 5 bases, 12 bases remained unmatched. Germline loops: CDR1 SGHRS, CDR2 YFSETQ. The CDR3 covers 16 residues. CDR3 residues: CASSPRWDRGTHEQYF. The CDR3 coding sequence is TGCGCCAGCAGCCCACGGTGGGACAGGGGAACCCACGAGCAGTACTTC.

Concerning this clonotype: One base away lies a much larger clone, so this may be a sequencing read error. The CDR3, as DNA: TGTGCCAGATCGAGAGGGGCCCACCCGTGCCCTGAAGCTTTCTTT. Translating gives CARSRGAHPCPEAFF. V is TRBV6-2 or TRBV6-3 and J is TRBJ1-1; weak D call: TRBD1 (5 bases). The germline V gene encodes CDR1 MNHEY and CDR2 SVGEGT. CDR3 length equals 15 residues. Trimming cost V 9 bases and J 6 bases, with 23 bases left between them.

This clonotype was observed many times. The rearrangement uses TRBV6-2 or TRBV6-3 and TRBJ2-1, with 13 bases lining up with TRBD2. Germline V lookup: CDR1 MNHEY, CDR2 SVGEGT. The length of the CDR3 is 15 residues. V was clipped by 5 bases and J by 7 bases; unmatched bases: 5. In DNA, the CDR3 is TGTGCCAGCAGTGCGGGACTAGCGGGGCGTAATGAGCAGTTCTTC. Translation gives CASSAGLAGRNEQFF.

This clonotype came up a few times. The chain recombines TRBV28 with TRBJ2-7, with 7 bases that match TRBD2. Germline lookup yields CDR1 MDHEN and CDR2 SYDVKM. J lost 6 bases, V lost 2 bases, and 13 bases had no gene match. This CDR3 has 16 amino acids. The chain's CDR3 is CASSLGVGGGFGEQYF. As DNA, the CDR3 is TGTGCCAGCAGTTTAGGGGTGGGGGGGGGTTTTGGCGAGCAGTACTTC.

This clonotype was picked up a small number of times. This rearrangement joins TRBV15 to TRBJ1-1; D gene uncertain. The germline V and J ends were trimmed by 2 bases and 0 bases, with 10 bases remaining between them. This CDR3 is built from 15 residues. CDR1 and CDR2 from the germline V gene are LNHNV and YYDKDF (reference sequence). DNA for the CDR3: TGTGCCACCAGCAGAACGAACGGGGTGAACACTGAAGCTTTCTTT. Translating it yields CATSRTNGVNTEAFF.

Concerning this clonotype: With a much larger clone just one base away, this may be a read error. This sequence joins TRBV6-2 or TRBV6-3 and TRBJ2-5; 9 bases fit TRBD2. Per germline, CDR1 MNHEY and CDR2 SVGEGT. V lost 1 base, J lost 3 bases, and 3 bases stayed unmatched. This CDR3 is built from 15 residues. CDR3: CASSYWPSGKETQYF. The CDR3 nucleotides are TGTGCCAGCAGTTACTGGCCTAGCGGGAAAGAGACCCAGTACTTC.

In this sample, this clonotype turned up a few times. The V gene is TRBV3-1, the J gene TRBJ2-4; no firm D call. The CDR3 totals 16 residues. Between the trimmed V and J ends, which lost 1 base and 13 bases, there was a span of 23 bases. From germline, CDR1 is LGHDT and CDR2 YNNKEL (reference sequence). The CDR3 sequence: CASSQGSNESRTKQYF. The CDR3 nucleotides are TGTGCCAGCAGCCAAGGGAGTAACGAGTCCCGTACGAAGCAGTACTTC. Complete variable domain (other parts from reference TRBV3-1 and TRBJ2-4): DTAVSQTPKYLVTQMGNDKSIKCEQNLGHDTMYWYKQDSKKFLKIMFSYNNKELIINETVPNRFSPKSPDKAHLNLHINSLELGDSAVYFCASSQGSNESRTKQYFGAGTRLSVL.

This clonotype was recorded at least ten times. The V and J genes are TRBV5-1 and TRBJ2-7; the D gene is possibly TRBD1 (7 bases). Trimming took 4 bases from V and 2 from J, leaving 16 bases between them. The CDR3 length is 15 residues. CDR1 SGHRS and CDR2 YFSETQ come from the germline V gene. The CDR3 bases are TGCGCCAGCAGCAACGCGGGGACAGTTACCTACGAGCAGTACTTC. This codes for CASSNAGTVTYEQYF.

Ten or more counts support this clonotype. This chain uses TRBV7-2 with TRBJ2-7; TRBD2 matches at 7 bases. The CDR3 covers 15 residues. Germline assignment: CDR1 SGHTA and CDR2 FQGNSA. The junction had 14 bases not matched to a gene; V was cut back by 5 bases and J by 7 bases. CDR3 sequence: CASSQRGGRFVEQYF. In DNA, the CDR3 is TGTGCCAGCAGCCAGCGCGGGGGACGCTTCGTGGAGCAGTACTTC.

V gene TRBV6-1 combines with J gene TRBJ2-3, with 8 nucleotides matching TRBD2. CDR1 and CDR2 (germline): MNHNS, SASEGT. Trimming took 2 bases from V and 6 from J; bases not matched to a gene: 13. The CDR3 length is 17 residues. The chain's CDR3 is CASSEWQRERPGDTQYF. The DNA of the CDR3 is TGTGCCAGCAGTGAATGGCAGCGGGAGAGGCCAGGTGATACGCAGTATTTT.

The sample holds many counts of this clonotype. The chain carries TRBV3-1 and TRBJ2-7; the D gene could be TRBD1 or TRBD2 (6 bases each). CDR3 length equals 15 residues. CDR1 and CDR2 (germline): LGHDT, YNNKEL (reference sequence). Trimming took 3 bases from V and 3 from J, leaving 15 bases between them. In DNA form, the CDR3 reads TGTGCCAGCAGCCACTCTCCGGGGGCTAACTACGAGCAGTACTTC. Translating it yields CASSHSPGANYEQYF.

V gene TRBV12-3 or TRBV12-4 combines with J gene TRBJ1-1; 7 nucleotides agree with TRBD1. The CDR3 sequence is 14 residues long. Unmatched junction bases numbered 11, after V lost 6 bases and J lost 7 bases. The CDR3 protein is CASRKQGRRYEAFF. In DNA, the CDR3 is TGTGCCAGCAGGAAACAGGGGCGAAGATATGAAGCTTTCTTT.

This clonotype showed up many times. The chain is built from TRBV28 and TRBJ2-3; 11 nucleotides agree with TRBD2. From germline, CDR1 is MDHEN and CDR2 SYDVKM. This CDR3 comprises 15 residues. V lost 5 bases and J lost 7; bases outside the gene matches: 8. The CDR3 here is CASSPLAGGPYTQYF. The CDR3 coding sequence is TGTGCCAGCAGTCCGCTAGCGGGGGGACCTTATACGCAGTATTTT.

This clonotype occurred many times. The V call is TRBV3-1, the J call TRBJ2-4, with TRBD2 identical over 7 bases. Germline V CDR1 and CDR2: LGHDT, YNNKEL (reference sequence). This CDR3 contains 20 residues. J was trimmed by 0 bases and V by 2 bases; bases with no gene match: 16. Here the CDR3 DNA reads TGTGCCAGCAGCCAATCAGTGGGGGGGACTTCTATTCTAGCCAAAAACATTCAGTACTTC. Amino acids: CASSQSVGGTSILAKNIQYF.